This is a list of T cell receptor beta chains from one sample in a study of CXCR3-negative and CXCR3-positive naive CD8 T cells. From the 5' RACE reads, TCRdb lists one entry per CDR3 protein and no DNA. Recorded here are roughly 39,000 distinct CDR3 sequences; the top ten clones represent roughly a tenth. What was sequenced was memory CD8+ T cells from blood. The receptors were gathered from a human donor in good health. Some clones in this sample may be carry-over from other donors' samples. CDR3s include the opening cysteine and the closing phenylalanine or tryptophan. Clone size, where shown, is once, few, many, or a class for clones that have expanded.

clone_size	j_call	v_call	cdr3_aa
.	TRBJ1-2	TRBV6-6	CASSYGQGNNYGYTF
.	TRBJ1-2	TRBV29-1	CSVTETGGFGYTF
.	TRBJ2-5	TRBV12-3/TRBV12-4	CASTPVDAGLAGVVQETQYF
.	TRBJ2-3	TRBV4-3	CASSQSSVTDTQYF
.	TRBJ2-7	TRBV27	CASSPTVTGGSYEQYF
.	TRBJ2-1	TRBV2	CATKLTGGGKNEQFF
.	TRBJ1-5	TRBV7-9	CASSLAGANQPQHF
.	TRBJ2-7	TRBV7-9	CASSPTTGRDYEQYF
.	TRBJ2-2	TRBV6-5	CASLSYGSAGELFF
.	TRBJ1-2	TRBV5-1	CASSLWTVSYGYTF
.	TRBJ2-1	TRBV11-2	CASAGEIVNYDEQFF
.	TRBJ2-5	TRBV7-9	CASSRPAGSETQYF
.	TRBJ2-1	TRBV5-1	CASSRRQGPNEQFF
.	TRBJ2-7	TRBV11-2	CASRRTESYEQYF
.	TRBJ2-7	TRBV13	CASSHVEGASYEQYF
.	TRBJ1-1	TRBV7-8	CASSLAPRGRNTEAFF
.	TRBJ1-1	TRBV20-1	CSARYEDMNTGAFF
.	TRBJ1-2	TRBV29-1	CSVEDVLGDRTNYGYTF
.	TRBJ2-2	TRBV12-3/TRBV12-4	CASNPTGSDGELFF
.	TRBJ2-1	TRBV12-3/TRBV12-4	CASSLEGSGNEQFF
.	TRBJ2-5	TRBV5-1	CASSPAKTQYF
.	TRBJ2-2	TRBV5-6	CASSLDFVANTGELFF
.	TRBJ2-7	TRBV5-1	CASSLDSGQYEQYF
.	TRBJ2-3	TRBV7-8	CASSLPLSTDTQYF
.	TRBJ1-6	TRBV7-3	CASRSRQGSPLHF
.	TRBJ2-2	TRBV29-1	CSFRRSPDTGELFF
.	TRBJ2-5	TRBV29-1	CSVEGQPRDRGFYQETQYF
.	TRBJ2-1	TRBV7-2	CVSSYRDTYNEQFF
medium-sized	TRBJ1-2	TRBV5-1	CASTPTPTVQPGYGYTF
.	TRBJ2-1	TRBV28	CASSLVQGGGSEQFF
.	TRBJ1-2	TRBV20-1	CSARDGGGRNYGYTF